The 30 T cell receptor beta chains listed next were all sequenced from one sample in a study of regulatory T cells in long-lasting Graves disease. Relying on iRepertoire HTBI primers and Arm-PCR of CDR3 regions, the team built TCR beta libraries. TCRdb reanalysed the multiplex PCR reads using MiXCR and keeps one entry per CDR3 protein. In the table there are 500,000 or so distinct CDR3 sequences, 15% to 20% of which are singletons. Time point described: newly diagnosed GD, antithyroid drugs for less than 3 months. PBMCs were the source of the RNA used for TCR sequencing. These data were also filed under a second study, of T cells in Graves' hyperthyroidism and ophthalmopathy.

This material consisted of peripheral blood mononuclear cells (PBMCs), taken at new diagnosis, from a patient treated with antithyroid drugs. The receptor set was obtained from a man between 40 and 49 years old with Graves disease.

This clonotype has ten or more counts. CDR3 protein: CAWSSPTRAESTDTQYF. The CDR3 DNA sequence: TGTGCCTGGAGTAGCCCGACGCGGGCCGAGAGCACAGATACGCAGTATTTT. The chain is built from TRBV30 and TRBJ2-3; tentative D call: TRBD2 (5 bases). V was cut by 2 bases and J by 0 bases, with 18 bases left in between. Looked up from germline, CDR1 is GTSNPN and CDR2 is SVGIG (reference sequence). This CDR3 region has 17 residues.

The rearrangement joins TRBV20-1 to TRBJ2-2; TRBD1 agrees at 8 bases. Germline V gene sequence: CDR1 DFQATT, CDR2 SNEGSKA (reference sequence). V shed 2 bases, J shed 7 bases, and the junction held 9 bases outside the gene matches. This CDR3 has 15 residues. DNA for the CDR3: TGCAGTGCTAGATCAGGACAGGGCGTAGGCGGGGAGCTGTTTTTT. Its translation is CSARSGQGVGGELFF.

In this sample, this clonotype turned up a few times. The chain employs TRBV28 and TRBJ1-2; 7 bases fit TRBD1. The CDR3 is 14 amino acids. The V gene's germline CDR1 is MDHEN and CDR2 SYDVKM. After removal of 6 bases from V and 4 bases from J, the junction contained 8 bases not matched to a gene. The CDR3, as DNA: TGTGCCAGCAGCCAGGGGGGAGTCAGCTATGGCTACACCTTC. Its protein is CASSQGGVSYGYTF.

This clonotype was observed many times. The chain couples TRBV13 to TRBJ2-3; D gene unclear. CDR3 length: 14 amino acids. Germline V gene data show CDR1 as PRHDT and CDR2 as FYEKMQ (reference sequence). The V and J ends lost 0 bases and 2 bases respectively, with 6 bases between them. DNA for the CDR3: TGTGCCAGCAGCTTAGGCGGAGCCACAGATACGCAGTATTTT. It codes for CASSLGGATDTQYF.

The CDR3 DNA reads as TGTGCCAGCAGCCCAGGGCGGGTGGAGACCGGGGAGCTGTTTTTT. Its translation: CASSPGRVETGELFF. The chain has TRBV7-3 and TRBJ2-2; D is perhaps TRBD1 or TRBD2 (5 bases each). Germline lookup yields CDR1 SGHTA and CDR2 FQGTGA. The CDR3 spans 15 residues. V was pared by 5 bases and J by 5 bases, with 15 bases between. The full variable domain, in which reference TRBV7-3 and TRBJ2-2 provide the parts outside the CDR3, is GAGVSQTPSNKVTEKGKYVELRCDPISGHTALYWYRQSLGQGPEFLIYFQGTGAADDSGLPNDRFFAVRPEGSVSTLKIQRTERGDSAVYLCASSPGRVETGELFFGEGSRLTVL.

This clonotype showed up many times. The chain is built from TRBV11-3 and TRBJ2-7, with a tentative D call TRBD2 (5 bases). CDR1 and CDR2 (germline): SGHNT, YENEEA. Trimming shortened V by 0 bases and J by 9 bases, and 12 bases separated the two germline ends. The CDR3 length is 13 residues. This CDR3 is CASSLERTGGQYF. The CDR3 DNA follows: TGTGCCAGCAGCTTAGAACGAACCGGAGGGCAGTACTTC. The variable domain in full, with the rest retrieved from reference TRBV11-3 and TRBJ2-7, is EAGVVQSPRYKIIEKKQPVAFWCNPISGHNTLYWYLQNLGQGPELLIRYENEEAVDDSQLPKDRFSAERLKGVDSTLKIQPAELGDSAVYLCASSLERTGGQYFGPGTRLTVT.

The chain combines TRBV10-2 with TRBJ2-2; D might be TRBD2 (5 bases). The CDR3 consists of 13 residues. Trimming pared 4 bases from V and 6 bases from J, leaving 9 bases between. Germline CDR1 reads WSHSY; CDR2 reads SAAADI. CDR3 amino acids: CASSAGSAGELFF. The CDR3 DNA is TGCGCCAGCAGTGCGGGATCGGCCGGGGAGCTGTTTTTT.

A remark on this clonotype: This may come from a read error, since a much larger clone is one base off. CDR3 region: CASSMIGHNEQFF. CDR3 DNA sequence: TGCGCCAGCAGCATGATAGGACACAATGAGCAGTTCTTC. This chain links TRBV5-1 with TRBJ2-1; D gene ambiguous. This CDR3 region has 13 residues. The germline gives CDR1 SGHRS, CDR2 YFSETQ. Trimming pared 4 bases from V and 5 bases from J, leaving 10 bases between.

A remark on this clonotype: One end of the junction fails to match germline, which may point to a read error. The chain is built from TRBV9 and TRBJ2-5; 8 nucleotides align to TRBD2. Germline loops: CDR1 SGDLS, CDR2 YYNGEE. This CDR3 has 17 residues. CDR3 sequence reads: CASSVSGSGTIQETQCF. In DNA form, the CDR3 reads TGTGCCAGCAGCGTATCGGGTAGCGGGACTATCCAAGAGACCCAGTGCTTC. Looking up the rest from reference TRBV9 and TRBJ2-5 gives the full variable domain: DSGVTQTPKHLITATGQRVTLRCSPRSGDLSVYWYQQSLDQGLQFLIQYYNGEERAKGNILERFSAQQFPDLHSELNLSSLELGDSALYFCASSVSGSGTIQETQCFGPGTRLLVL.

This clonotype was counted ten times or more. The rearrangement links TRBV7-3 to TRBJ2-7, with D perhaps assigned TRBD1 or TRBD2 (5 bases each). The CDR3 totals 15 residues. Trimming shortened V by 5 bases and J by 2 bases, and 16 bases separated the two germline ends. CDR1 is SGHTA and CDR2 is FQGTGA in the germline V gene. The CDR3 loop is CASSDSGTGPYEQYF. The DNA of the CDR3 is TGTGCCAGCAGCGACTCTGGGACGGGACCCTACGAGCAGTACTTC.

This clonotype appeared many times. V is TRBV18 and J is TRBJ2-3; TRBD1 aligns across 8 bases. The germline gives CDR1 KGHSH, CDR2 LQKENI. After removal of 3 bases from V and 11 bases from J, the junction contained 1 base not matched to a gene. There are 11 residues in the CDR3. CDR3 nucleotide sequence: TGTGCCAGCTCACCGGGACAGGAGCAGTATTTT. This sequence encodes CASSPGQEQYF.

This clonotype showed up many times. The chain uses TRBV11-3 and TRBJ2-1, with D possibly called TRBD1 or TRBD2 (5 bases each). V lost 2 bases, J lost 7 bases, and 15 bases lay in between. CDR3 size: 15 residues. Per germline, CDR1 SGHNT and CDR2 YENEEA. CDR3 sequence (DNA): TGTGCCAGCAGCTTACGTTTTCAGGGCGGGAATGAGCAGTTCTTC. This codes for CASSLRFQGGNEQFF.

The chain combines TRBV18 with TRBJ2-2; TRBD1 matches 7 bases. The CDR3 loop spans 17 amino acids. The J segment lost 0 bases and the V segment lost 2 bases, leaving 6 bases of the junction unmatched. The germline CDR1 and CDR2 sequences are KGHSH and LQKENI. The CDR3 loop reads CASSPRTGEPNTGELFF. CDR3 coding DNA: TGTGCCAGCTCACCAAGGACAGGCGAACCGAACACCGGGGAGCTGTTTTTT.

The chain carries TRBV14 and TRBJ1-4; D is undetermined. This CDR3 is built from 13 residues. Trimming took off 3 bases at V and 8 bases at J, with 10 bases between the two ends. CDR1 is SGHDN and CDR2 is FVKESK in the germline V gene. CDR3 nucleotides: TGTGCCAGCAGCCACCTGGGTTGGGAAAAACTGTTTTTT. Its protein is CASSHLGWEKLFF. The variable domain in full, completed from reference TRBV14 and TRBJ1-4, reads EAGVTQFPSHSVIEKGQTVTLRCDPISGHDNLYWYRRVMGKEIKFLLHFVKESKQDESGMPNNRFLAERTGGTYSTLKVQPAELEDSGVYFCASSHLGWEKLFFGSGTQLSVL.

This clonotype was picked up many times. The CDR3 nucleotides read TGTGCCAGCAGTAAGCCGGGACAGGGTAGGTCCGAGCAGTACTTC. Amino acid sequence: CASSKPGQGRSEQYF. The chain combines TRBV28 with TRBJ2-7; 9 nucleotides match TRBD1. The CDR3 sequence is 15 residues long. Germline CDR1 and CDR2: MDHEN and SYDVKM. Germline trimming cut 5 bases from V and 6 bases from J; bases unmatched to any gene: 11.

This clonotype was seen repeatedly, ten times or more. The chain recombines TRBV28 with TRBJ2-1; weak D call: TRBD2 (6 bases). The CDR3 is 14 residues long. In germline, CDR1 is MDHEN, CDR2 SYDVKM. V was pared by 5 bases and J by 6 bases, with 14 bases between. The CDR3 DNA follows: TGTGCCAGCAGTCGCTCCGGGGGTGGCAATGAGCAGTTCTTC. Its protein product is CASSRSGGGNEQFF.

This clonotype was found many times. The genes are TRBV18 and TRBJ1-1; D uncertain. From germline, CDR1 is KGHSH and CDR2 LQKENI. V lost 2 bases, J lost 4 bases, and 8 bases lay in between. This CDR3 comprises 13 residues. The CDR3 region has the DNA TGTGCCAGCTCACCAGCCCTGGGCACTGAAGCTTTCTTT. Its translation: CASSPALGTEAFF.

This clonotype was seen ten or more times. The V gene is TRBV6-1, the J gene TRBJ2-1; TRBD2 agrees at 7 bases. V was pared by 6 bases and J by 1 base, with 3 bases of the junction left unmatched. The CDR3 consists of 14 residues. Germline V gene sequence: CDR1 MNHNS, CDR2 SASEGT. CDR3 loop: CASRLALSYNEQFF. The CDR3 nucleotides read TGTGCCAGCAGACTAGCGCTGTCCTACAATGAGCAGTTCTTC.

As regards this clonotype: A junction end diverges from the germline sequence, so it may reflect a read error. The chain has TRBV14 and TRBJ2-7; no clear D gene. There are 11 residues in the CDR3. Germline CDR1 and CDR2: SGHDN and FVKESK. The CDR3 is CANSQFREQYF. The CDR3 coding sequence is TGTGCCAACAGCCAATTCCGTGAGCAGTACTTC.

This clonotype appeared many times. The chain recombines TRBV20-1 with TRBJ2-1; TRBD2 matches 14 bases. This CDR3 comprises 17 residues. Per the germline V gene, CDR1 is DFQATT and CDR2 is SNEGSKA (reference sequence). V was pared by 4 bases and J by 1 base, with 6 bases of the junction left unmatched. CDR3 sequence reads: CSATSTSGRVSYNEQFF. The CDR3, as DNA: TGCAGTGCTACCTCGACTAGCGGGAGGGTATCCTACAATGAGCAGTTCTTC.

This clonotype was detected many times. The rearrangement uses TRBV3-1 and TRBJ1-1; D call uncertain. This CDR3 region has 12 residues. Germline V CDR1 and CDR2: LGHDT, YNNKEL (reference sequence). V was shortened by 0 bases and J by 5 bases, with 4 bases between the two germline ends. The CDR3 DNA sequence: TGTGCCAGCAGCCAAGAATGGACTGAAGCTTTCTTT. Translating it yields CASSQEWTEAFF.

This clonotype has ten or more counts. The rearrangement links TRBV7-9 to TRBJ2-1; D ambiguous. The V gene's germline CDR1 is SEHNR and CDR2 FQNEAQ (reference sequence). The CDR3 sequence is 16 residues long. Trimming stripped 3 bases from V and 3 bases from J, with 15 bases between. The CDR3 loop is CASSFRPTSDYNEQFF. DNA of the CDR3: TGTGCCAGCAGCTTCCGCCCGACTTCGGACTACAATGAGCAGTTCTTC.

The chain combines TRBV28 with TRBJ2-2; TRBD2 is a possible D gene (6 bases). CDR1 and CDR2 (germline): MDHEN, SYDVKM. Trimming removed 6 bases from V and 5 bases from J, with 13 bases in between. The CDR3 sequence is 14 residues long. CDR3 DNA: TGTGCCAGCAGCCTTCCGGGACTTACCGGGGAGCTGTTTTTT. Amino acid sequence: CASSLPGLTGELFF.

Written as DNA, the CDR3 is TGTGCCATCAGCGGCAGGGGGGAAGAGACCCAGTACTTC. As protein: CAISGRGEETQYF. V usage is TRBV10-3 and J usage is TRBJ2-5; possible D gene TRBD1, 7 bases. The CDR3 contains 13 residues. CDR1 and CDR2 (germline): ENHRY, SYGVKD. V lost 6 bases, J lost 3 bases, and 11 bases lay in between.

The chain is built from TRBV3-1 and TRBJ2-5, with D perhaps matching TRBD2 (6 bases). CDR3 size: 16 residues. CDR1 LGHDT and CDR2 YNNKEL come from the germline V gene (reference sequence). V dropped 1 base and J dropped 5 bases, with 17 bases sitting between them. The CDR3 DNA reads as TGTGCCAGCAGCCAAGGCGGGGACCCCTATACGGAGACCCAGTACTTC. This gives the protein CASSQGGDPYTETQYF.

The chain has TRBV7-9 and TRBJ2-2; 8 positions match TRBD2. Germline V CDR1 and CDR2: SEHNR, FQNEAQ (reference sequence). The CDR3 runs to 17 residues. Trimming at V came to 5 bases and at J to 2 bases, leaving 10 bases not matched to a gene. CDR3 in amino acids: CASSPDKTSVNTGELFF. The CDR3 coding sequence is TGTGCCAGCAGCCCGGACAAGACTAGCGTTAACACCGGGGAGCTGTTTTTT.

This clonotype was seen repeatedly, ten times or more. The chain uses TRBV20-1 and TRBJ2-2; no clear D gene. The CDR3 runs to 12 residues. The germline gives CDR1 DFQATT, CDR2 SNEGSKA (reference sequence). Trimming left V 6 bases short and J 3 bases short, with 8 bases between. The CDR3 spells CSASRDTGELFF. In DNA, the CDR3 is TGCAGTGCAAGTCGGGACACCGGGGAGCTGTTTTTT.

This clonotype has ten or more counts. The rearrangement links TRBV27 to TRBJ2-1, with TRBD2 matching over 9 bases. Germline V gene sequence: CDR1 MNHEY, CDR2 SMNVEV (reference sequence). The CDR3 loop spans 15 amino acids. Trimming took 8 bases from V and 7 from J; bases not matched to a gene: 12. The chain's CDR3 is CASGPGLAGTNEQFF. The CDR3, as DNA: TGTGCCAGCGGCCCGGGGCTAGCGGGAACAAATGAGCAGTTCTTC.

The V call is TRBV7-9, the J call TRBJ2-7; unclear D gene. Between the trimmed V and J ends, which lost 4 bases and 0 bases, there was a span of 10 bases. Per the germline V gene, CDR1 is SEHNR and CDR2 is FQNEAQ (reference sequence). This CDR3 comprises 14 residues. The chain's CDR3 is CASSSPWDSYEQYF. CDR3 nucleotide sequence: TGTGCCAGCAGCTCCCCGTGGGACTCCTACGAGCAGTACTTC.

This clonotype has a handful of counts. Its ends do not fully match the called genes, so a read error is possible. The chain uses TRBV3-1 and TRBJ1-2; D is undetermined. Germline V gene sequence: CDR1 LGHDT, CDR2 YNNKEL (reference sequence). This CDR3 has 12 amino acids. The CDR3 protein is CASRGQNYGCTF. CDR3 coding DNA: TGTGCCAGCAGAGGGCAGAACTATGGCTGCACCTTC. The full variable domain, its missing parts supplied by reference TRBV3-1 and TRBJ1-2, is DTAVSQTPKYLVTQMGNDKSIKCEQNLGHDTMYWYKQDSKKFLKIMFSYNNKELIINETVPNRFSPKSPDKAHLNLHINSLELGDSAVYFCASRGQNYGCTFGSGTRLTVV.